This TCR beta chain appears in the sequencing data of a study of T cells expressing NK-cell markers. Reprocessing the 5' RACE reads, TCRdb reports a single entry for every CDR3 protein and omits DNA. Found here are roughly 160,000 distinct CDR3 sequences; the top ten clones hold 20%. The CDR3 spans 12 residues. Germline CDR1 is KGHDR and CDR2 is SFDVKD. This sequence originates from a man aged 18-75 years in good health. This rearrangement joins TRBV24-1 to TRBJ1-2. Sequencing was carried out using blood T cells: a sorted CD56 or NKG2C T cell subset, CD4+ or CD8+ T cells, or bulk PBMC T cells (not recorded which). The chain's CDR3 is CATREERGGYTF.